Listed here are 26 T cell receptor beta chains from one sample, sequenced in a study of blood T cell repertoires in COVID-19. Repertoires were generated with immunoSEQ multiplex PCR, while TCRdb's copy carries only in-frame clones and drops some. The repertoire includes 100,000 to 150,000 clones, 70% to 75% of them detected once, and 4.5% to 6% sits in the top ten. The sample was peripheral blood. These receptors came from a man older than 75 with COVID-19, enrolled during active disease.

A few counts support this clone. V is TRBV4-1 and J is TRBJ1-2, with 11 bases identical to TRBD1. The germline CDR1 and CDR2 sequences are MGHRA and YSYEKL. The V gene end was trimmed by 0 bases and the J gene end by 4 bases; junction bases not matched to a gene: 13. CDR3 length: 19 residues. CDR3 sequence reads: CASSQDLRTGGVMTYGYTF. The CDR3 bases are TGCGCCAGCAGCCAAGATCTCAGGACAGGGGGCGTAATGACCTATGGCTACACCTTC.

This clone was observed a few times. The chain couples TRBV7-9 to TRBJ1-5, with a weak D call TRBD1 (5 bases). This CDR3 contains 12 residues. The V and J ends lost 0 bases and 9 bases respectively, with 6 bases between them. Germline V gene data show CDR1 as SEHNR and CDR2 as FQNEAQ (reference sequence). In nucleotides, the CDR3 is TGTGCCAGCAGCTTAGCGCAGGGGCCCCAGCATTTT. It translates to CASSLAQGPQHF.

The V and J genes are TRBV29-1 and TRBJ1-1, with D possibly being TRBD1 (5 bases). V was pared by 4 bases and J by 3 bases, with 9 bases between. This CDR3 is 12 amino acids long. Per the germline V gene, CDR1 is SQVTM and CDR2 is ANQGSEA. The chain's CDR3 is CSVAGGDTEAFF. The CDR3 DNA is TGCAGCGTTGCCGGGGGGGACACTGAAGCTTTCTTT.

The chain has TRBV7-6 and TRBJ2-7, with D perhaps TRBD2 (5 bases). The CDR3 consists of 16 residues. V dropped 1 base and J dropped 2 bases, with 15 bases sitting between them. In germline, CDR1 is SGHVS, CDR2 FNYEAQ. The CDR3 sequence: CASSLEDSAGPYEQYF. The CDR3 coding sequence is TGTGCCAGCAGCTTAGAGGATTCGGCGGGTCCCTACGAGCAGTACTTC.

This clone was seen just once. The chain combines TRBV27 with TRBJ2-2, with 11 bases that match TRBD2. V dropped 3 bases and J dropped 8; count of bases not matched to a gene: 5. The germline CDR1 and CDR2 sequences are MNHEY and SMNVEV (reference sequence). This CDR3 has 15 amino acids. CDR3 protein: CASSFSGRAHGELFF. CDR3 DNA sequence: TGTGCCAGCAGTTTTAGCGGGAGGGCCCATGGGGAGCTGTTTTTT.

The CDR3 spells CASSLADYGYTF. DNA for the CDR3: TGTGCCAGCAGCTTAGCCGACTATGGCTACACCTTC. This chain connects TRBV7-9 to TRBJ1-2; D not certain. Between the trimmed V and J ends, which lost 0 bases and 3 bases, there was a span of 2 bases. CDR1 SEHNR and CDR2 FQNEAQ come from the germline V gene (reference sequence). The CDR3 extends over 12 amino acids. Full variable domain (missing parts from reference TRBV7-9 and TRBJ1-2): DTGVSQNPRHKITKRGQNVTFRCDPISEHNRLYWYRQTLGQGPEFLTYFQNEAQLEKSRLLSDRFSAERPKGSFSTLEIQRTEQGDSAMYLCASSLADYGYTFGSGTRLTVV.

In its sample, this clone was seen once. This sequence joins TRBV19 and TRBJ1-2, with D hard to call. The CDR3 loop spans 14 amino acids. CDR1 LNHDA and CDR2 SQIVND come from the germline V gene (reference sequence). The germline V and J ends were trimmed by 7 bases and 0 bases, with 12 bases remaining between them. CDR3 sequence: CASKNAATNYGYTF. In DNA form, the CDR3 reads TGTGCCAGTAAGAATGCGGCTACTAACTATGGCTACACCTTC.

The rearrangement links TRBV5-1 to TRBJ2-7; D is unclear. This CDR3 has 13 amino acids. Germline V gene data show CDR1 as SGHRS and CDR2 as YFSETQ. The V end was cut by 0 bases, the J end by 3 bases, with 7 bases between. The CDR3 protein is CASSLAANYEQYF. The CDR3 DNA sequence: TGCGCCAGCAGCTTGGCAGCGAACTACGAGCAGTACTTC.

This clone appeared once. The chain couples TRBV4-2 to TRBJ2-7, with 7 bases matching TRBD2. V trimming: 2 bases; J trimming: 2 bases; junction bases outside the gene matches: 3. Germline assignment: CDR1 LGHNA and CDR2 YNFKEQ. CDR3 size: 14 residues. CDR3 nucleotide sequence: TGTGCCAGCAGCCAACTAGCGGCAACCTACGAGCAGTACTTC. This translates into CASSQLAATYEQYF.

The chain employs TRBV3-1 (or the pseudogene TRBV3-2) and TRBJ2-2; D may be TRBD1 (5 bases). This CDR3 is built from 15 residues. The germline V gene encodes CDR1 LGHDT and CDR2 YNNKEL (reference sequence). Trimming took off 3 bases at V and 2 bases at J, with 10 bases between the two ends. The CDR3 protein is CASSQYRSNTGELFF. In DNA form, the CDR3 reads TGTGCCAGCAGCCAGTACAGGAGCAACACCGGGGAGCTGTTTTTT.

This clone was seen a handful of times. Here the CDR3 DNA reads TGCGCCAGTCGTCGGGTCCCTGCAACTAATGAAAAACTGTTTTTT. It encodes CASRRVPATNEKLFF. The V and J genes are TRBV4-1 and TRBJ1-4; D ambiguous. The V gene lost 9 bases and the J gene lost 0 bases, with 14 bases spanning the gap. Germline V gives CDR1 MGHRA, CDR2 YSYEKL. The CDR3 is made up of 15 amino acids.

The J gene is TRBJ2-7, the V gene TRBV12-3 or TRBV12-4; 7 positions agree with TRBD1. The CDR3 length is 13 residues. V shed 2 bases, J shed 10 bases, and the junction held 8 bases outside the gene matches. Written as DNA, the CDR3 is TGTGCCAGCAGTTTAAGGCAGGGGGTCCCTCAGTACTTC. Translated, it gives CASSLRQGVPQYF.

The chain uses TRBV28 and TRBJ1-2; weak D call: TRBD1 (6 bases). Trimming cost V 8 bases and J 8 bases, with 15 bases left between them. The CDR3 sequence is 12 residues long. From germline, CDR1 is MDHEN and CDR2 SYDVKM. CDR3 in amino acids: CASATGSLGYTF. As DNA, the CDR3 is TGTGCCAGCGCAACAGGGTCTCTAGGCTACACCTTC.

The chain uses TRBV28 and TRBJ2-6, with 9 positions matching TRBD2. The CDR3 extends over 15 amino acids. CDR1 is MDHEN, CDR2 SYDVKM, per germline. The ends lost 7 bases at V and 2 bases at J; junction bases unmatched: 3. The CDR3 DNA reads as TGTGCCAGCATCATAGCGGGAGCTGGGGCCAACGTCCTGACTTTC. It translates to CASIIAGAGANVLTF.

The genes are TRBV9 and TRBJ2-5, with 9 bases fitting TRBD1. This CDR3 has 18 amino acids. The V and J ends lost 1 base and 5 bases, in that order; junction bases with no gene match: 15. Germline CDR1 reads SGDLS; CDR2 reads YYNGEE. The CDR3 DNA sequence: TGTGCCAGCAGCGTAAAGGGACAGGGAGGCCCTCATGTGGAGACCCAGTACTTC. Protein sequence: CASSVKGQGGPHVETQYF.

This clone was counted between two and nine times. The chain combines TRBV30 with TRBJ1-5, with 9 bases identical to TRBD1. The germline V gene has CDR1 GTSNPN and CDR2 SVGIG (reference sequence). This CDR3 comprises 12 residues. V trimming: 5 bases; J trimming: 4 bases; junction bases outside the gene matches: 0. The CDR3 DNA follows: TGTGCCTGGGGGACAGGGAATCAGCCCCAGCATTTT. This translates into CAWGTGNQPQHF.

This clone showed up just once. This chain joins TRBV6-2 or TRBV6-3 and TRBJ1-2; TRBD1 matches 8 bases. The CDR3 is 13 amino acids. The junction had 2 bases not matched to a gene; V was cut back by 4 bases and J by 4 bases. Germline loops: CDR1 MNHEY, CDR2 SVGEGT. The chain's CDR3 is CASSSGQGYGYTF. CDR3 DNA sequence: TGTGCCAGCAGTTCCGGACAGGGCTATGGCTACACCTTC.

Remarks on this clone: The sample carries other DNA sequences with the same CDR3. V and J are TRBV18 and TRBJ2-2; D perhaps matches TRBD1 (5 bases). The CDR3 is 14 residues long. Trimming shortened V by 2 bases and J by 1 base, and 5 bases separated the two germline ends. CDR1 and CDR2 (germline): KGHSH, LQKENI. This chain's CDR3 is CASSPGQNTGELFF. CDR3 sequence (DNA): TGTGCCAGCTCACCAGGACAGAACACCGGGGAGCTGTTTTTT.

This chain joins TRBV28 and TRBJ2-1, with 9 bases identical to TRBD2. CDR3 size: 18 residues. V dropped 11 bases and J dropped 9; count of bases not matched to a gene: 26. Germline V gene lookup returns CDR1 MDHEN and CDR2 SYDVKM. The DNA of the CDR3 is TGTGCCGCTCCTAGGCAGCGGGAGGAGCGCTATCAGGCCCCTGAGCAGTTCTTC. This sequence encodes CAAPRQREERYQAPEQFF.

This clone was seen a handful of times. V and J are TRBV29-1 and TRBJ2-7, with TRBD1 matching 8 bases. Trimming removed 4 bases from V and 4 bases from J; junction bases left unmatched: 6. The CDR3 consists of 13 residues. In germline, CDR1 is SQVTM, CDR2 ANQGSEA. The CDR3 protein is CSVVTGESYEQYF. CDR3 coding DNA: TGCAGCGTTGTGACAGGGGAATCGTACGAGCAGTACTTC.

This chain joins TRBV9 and TRBJ2-1; D unclear. The V gene lost 0 bases and the J gene lost 1 base, with 14 bases spanning the gap. The CDR3 spans 17 residues. Germline V CDR1 and CDR2: SGDLS, YYNGEE. This chain's CDR3 is CASSVGSAFTSYNEQFF. CDR3 DNA: TGTGCCAGCAGCGTAGGCAGCGCGTTTACATCCTACAATGAGCAGTTCTTC.

The chain uses TRBV4-1 and TRBJ2-7; tentative D call: TRBD2 (5 bases). V shed 0 bases and J shed 2 bases, with 11 bases lying between them. The CDR3 length is 15 residues. CDR1 and CDR2 (germline): MGHRA, YSYEKL. The CDR3 DNA reads as TGCGCCAGCAGCCAAGACCGAGGGAACGCCTACGAGCAGTACTTC. Translation: CASSQDRGNAYEQYF.

This chain links TRBV5-4 with TRBJ1-2; 8 bases match TRBD1. From germline, CDR1 is SGHNT and CDR2 YYREEE (reference sequence). V lost 3 bases and J lost 2; bases outside the gene matches: 6. The CDR3 runs to 15 residues. The CDR3 bases are TGTGCCAGCAGCTGGGGGTGGACAGGGAACTATGGCTACACCTTC. As protein: CASSWGWTGNYGYTF.

V gene TRBV5-1 combines with J gene TRBJ2-2; 12 nucleotides line up with TRBD1. This CDR3 has 16 residues. CDR1 is SGHRS and CDR2 is YFSETQ in the germline V gene. J was trimmed by 4 bases and V by 4 bases; bases with no gene match: 5. As DNA, the CDR3 is TGCGCCAGCAGCGCGGGACAGGGGGCGGGCACCGGGGAGCTGTTTTTT. Its protein is CASSAGQGAGTGELFF.

The chain links TRBV18 to TRBJ2-2; D gene uncertain. CDR1 is KGHSH, CDR2 LQKENI, per germline. V lost 3 bases and J lost 2, with 13 bases in between. The CDR3 runs 16 residues. The CDR3 is CASSPQRQVNTGELFF. CDR3 in DNA: TGTGCCAGCTCACCGCAAAGGCAGGTTAACACCGGGGAGCTGTTTTTT.

The chain employs TRBV6-6 and TRBJ1-5, with 8 bases lining up with TRBD1. Germline lookup yields CDR1 MNHNY and CDR2 SVGAGI (reference sequence). This CDR3 contains 14 residues. The V gene end was trimmed by 7 bases and the J gene end by 3 bases; junction bases not matched to a gene: 5. CDR3 amino acids: CASNRDRSNQPQHF. Written as DNA, the CDR3 is TGTGCCAGCAATCGGGACAGGTCCAATCAGCCCCAGCATTTT.